This T cell receptor (beta chain) was identified during a study of shared clonotypes between healthy human individuals. At the level of the study: For every donor, three CD4 naive, three CD4 memory, two CD8 naive and one CD8 memory plates were used. General study points: Naive CD4 clonotype sharing across a handful of donors was approximately 5.2%.

Germline CDR1 is ENHRY and CDR2 is SYGVKD. The CDR3 length is 13 residues. The junction had 7 bases not matched to a gene; V was cut back by 8 bases and J by 8 bases. Sequenced by immunoSEQ multiplex PCR; TCRdb stores in-frame clones only, minus some. In the table there are 400,000 or so clones, around 96% of which are singletons. As concerns this clone: The antigen remains undetermined.

The rearrangement uses TRBV10-3 and TRBJ2-1; 9 nucleotides agree with TRBD2. Sequenced input: memory CD8+ T cells sorted from blood. This sample's subset: CD45RO+ cells pooled with CCR7-negative TemRA cells. This sequence originates from a man aged 30 to 45 in good health. The DNA of the CDR3 is TGTGCCATCGATAGCGGGAGCGAGTATGAGCAGTTCTTC. It codes for CAIDSGSEYEQFF.